Listed below are T cell receptor beta chains from one sample, sequenced in a study of T-cell memory formation after mild COVID-19. TCRdb reprocessed the 5' RACE reads with MiXCR, giving one entry per CDR3 protein. The table lists about 320,000 distinct CDR3 sequences, roughly 13% of them singletons, with around a fifth in the top ten. The sample consisted of PBMCs or a T cell subset sorted from them (not recorded which). All receptors derive from a man younger than 35 who had mild COVID-19 (a few samples of this study predate the infection). Cell type and time point are not known. The CDR3 runs from the conserved cysteine through the conserved F or W. D genes are given only for firm matches. A clone size is listed for some rows: how often the clone was seen (once, few, many), or a class if it is expanded.

TRBD2,few,17,TRBJ2-1,TRBV4-1,CASSPRDSGGLYNEQFF,TGCGCCAGCAGCCCCCGAGATAGCGGGGGCTTATACAATGAGCAGTTCTTC
-,many,12,TRBJ2-1,TRBV5-1,CASSLGSNEQFF,TGCGCCAGCAGCCTGGGGAGCAATGAGCAGTTCTTC
-,-,15,TRBJ1-1,TRBV12-3/TRBV12-4,CASSLAGVLNTEAFF,TGTGCCAGCAGTTTAGCAGGGGTCCTTAACACTGAAGCTTTCTTT
TRBD2,-,18,TRBJ2-3,TRBV9,CASSTSLAGTASTDTQYF,TGTGCCAGCAGCACCTCTCTAGCGGGGACCGCTAGCACAGATACGCAGTATTTT
-,few,14,TRBJ2-7,TRBV5-1,CASSPGLNSYEQYF,TGCGCCAGCAGCCCGGGACTGAACTCCTACGAGCAGTACTTC
TRBD1,-,13,TRBJ1-2,TRBV5-6,CASKGMGQVSYTF,TGTGCCAGCAAAGGTATGGGACAGGTCAGCTACACCTTC
TRBD1,-,15,TRBJ1-6,TRBV15,CATSLGQGGNSPLHF,TGTGCCACCAGCTTAGGACAGGGAGGGAATTCACCCCTCCACTTT
-,-,15,TRBJ2-7,TRBV7-2,CASSSGGQSRSEQYF,TGTGCCAGCAGCTCCGGAGGACAGTCACGGAGCGAGCAGTACTTC
TRBD2,few,16,TRBJ2-1,TRBV9,CASSFASGGVYNEQFF,TGTGCCAGCAGCTTTGCTAGCGGGGGGGTTTACAATGAGCAGTTCTTC
-,-,15,TRBJ1-2,TRBV5-1,CASSLRGSRNYGYTF,TGCGCCAGCAGCTTGAGAGGGAGTAGGAACTATGGCTACACCTTC
TRBD1,-,15,TRBJ1-2,TRBV10-3,CAISSGTGGNYGYTF,TGTGCCATCAGTTCCGGGACAGGGGGCAACTATGGCTACACCTTC
TRBD1,few,19,TRBJ2-6,TRBV20-1,CSAASQGDRLSPGANVLTF,TGCAGTGCTGCCTCCCAGGGGGACAGGTTATCCCCTGGGGCCAACGTCCTGACTTTC
-,few,15,TRBJ1-6,TRBV4-1,CASSHSGTGISPLHF,TGCGCCAGCAGCCACAGTGGCACAGGGATCTCACCCCTCCACTTT
-,few,13,TRBJ2-1,TRBV19,CASSIGPRGEQFF,TGTGCCAGTAGTATCGGACCGAGGGGTGAGCAGTTCTTC
-,-,15,TRBJ2-1,TRBV11-1,CASSVRDHSYNEQFF,TGTGCCAGCAGCGTTCGGGATCACTCCTACAATGAGCAGTTCTTC
TRBD1,few,16,TRBJ2-2,TRBV20-1,CSAGPWDRVSTGELFF,TGCAGTGCTGGGCCCTGGGACAGGGTTTCCACCGGGGAGCTGTTTTTT
TRBD1,-,13,TRBJ2-1,TRBV5-1,CASRRTGGNEQFF,TGCGCCAGCCGCAGGACAGGGGGAAATGAGCAGTTCTTC
-,few,13,TRBJ1-1,TRBV19,CASTPWEGTEAFF,TGTGCCAGTACTCCCTGGGAGGGGACTGAAGCTTTCTTT
-,few,15,TRBJ1-6,TRBV5-1,CASSLVSSYNSPLHF,TGCGCCAGCAGCTTGGTTTCCTCCTATAATTCACCCCTCCACTTT
TRBD2,few,16,TRBJ2-1,TRBV5-5,CASSSAGSGGAREQFF,TGTGCCAGCAGCTCCGCTGGTAGCGGGGGGGCCAGAGAGCAGTTCTTC
-,-,16,TRBJ1-1,TRBV5-1,CASSLGGTTFTTEAFF,TGCGCCAGCAGCTTGGGGGGGACAACGTTTACGACTGAAGCTTTCTTT
-,-,18,TRBJ2-2,TRBV28,CASSSTPDRLGGTGELFF,TGTGCCAGCAGTTCCACCCCGGACAGGTTGGGGGGGACCGGGGAGCTGTTTTTT
-,few,14,TRBJ1-6,TRBV18,CASSPPAGNSPLHF,TGTGCCAGCTCACCACCAGCAGGAAATTCACCCCTCCACTTT
-,-,13,TRBJ2-2,TRBV6-2/TRBV6-3,CASSYFGTGELFF,TGTGCCAGCAGTTACTTTGGAACCGGGGAGCTGTTTTTT
-,many,15,TRBJ2-3,TRBV20-1,CSARDRRGLTDTQYF,TGCAGTGCTAGAGATCGGCGGGGGCTCACAGATACGCAGTATTTT
-,many,17,TRBJ2-3,TRBV12-3/TRBV12-4,CASSNTLRTNPPDTQYF,TGTGCCAGCAGTAACACCCTACGGACGAACCCTCCGGATACGCAGTATTTT
-,-,13,TRBJ1-2,TRBV5-6,CASSLTEPYGYTF,TGTGCCAGCAGCTTAACAGAACCCTATGGCTACACCTTC
-,few,13,TRBJ1-2,TRBV12-3/TRBV12-4,CASSLQERDGYTF,TGTGCCAGCAGTTTACAGGAGCGGGATGGCTACACCTTC
-,few,14,TRBJ2-6,TRBV5-1,CASTQGSGANVLTF,TGCGCCAGCACCCAGGGGTCTGGGGCCAACGTCCTGACTTTC
-,-,16,TRBJ2-3,TRBV7-2,CASSSGLGGRTDTQYF,TGTGCCAGCAGCTCCGGACTAGGGGGTAGGACAGATACGCAGTATTTT
-,few,10,TRBJ1-1,TRBV12-3/TRBV12-4,CASSLGPAFF,TGTGCCAGCAGTTTGGGGCCGGCTTTCTTT
-,-,14,TRBJ2-5,TRBV5-1,CASSLDTRQETQYF,TGCGCCAGCAGCTTGGATACTAGGCAAGAGACCCAGTACTTC
-,few,13,TRBJ2-7,TRBV6-2/TRBV6-3,CASSYFGGYEQYF,TGTGCCAGCAGTTACTTCGGCGGCTACGAGCAGTACTTC
-,few,14,TRBJ1-3,TRBV21-1,CASSKSLSGNTIYF,TGTGCCAGCAGCAAATCACTCAGTGGAAACACCATATATTTT
-,-,15,TRBJ2-6,TRBV30,CAWSVRDPGANVLTF,TGTGCCTGGAGTGTAAGGGACCCTGGGGCCAACGTCCTGACTTTC
-,many,12,TRBJ2-1,TRBV5-1,CASSFRGSEQFF,TGCGCCAGCAGCTTCAGGGGCTCTGAGCAGTTCTTC
TRBD1,few,16,TRBJ1-3,TRBV7-2,CASSLVGTGKRNTIYF,TGTGCCAGCAGCTTAGTTGGGACAGGGAAGCGAAACACCATATATTTT
TRBD2,-,15,TRBJ2-5,TRBV9,CASSVATSAQETQYF,TGTGCCAGCAGCGTAGCGACTAGCGCCCAAGAGACCCAGTACTTC
TRBD1,few,12,TRBJ2-3,TRBV28,CASSSTGDTQYF,TGTGCCAGCAGTTCGACAGGGGATACGCAGTATTTT
-,-,14,TRBJ1-4,TRBV7-2,CASSFGGHNEKLFF,TGTGCCAGCAGCTTCGGGGGGCATAATGAAAAACTGTTTTTT
TRBD1,few,14,TRBJ1-1,TRBV4-1,CASSHNGQGREAFF,TGCGCCAGCAGCCATAACGGACAGGGACGTGAAGCTTTCTTT
-,-,13,TRBJ1-2,TRBV14,CASSQDRGLGYTF,TGTGCCAGCAGCCAAGATCGGGGGCTGGGCTACACCTTC
TRBD1,few,17,TRBJ2-2,TRBV6-2/TRBV6-3,CASSYRAGTGATGELFF,TGTGCCAGCAGTTACAGGGCCGGGACAGGGGCCACCGGGGAGCTGTTTTTT
-,-,13,TRBJ2-4,TRBV28,CASNGIAKNIQYF,TGTGCCAGCAACGGGATCGCCAAAAACATTCAGTACTTC
-,-,13,TRBJ1-5,TRBV20-1,CSARGDSQQPQHF,TGCAGTGCTAGAGGGGACTCCCAACAGCCCCAGCATTTT
TRBD1,many,15,TRBJ1-5,TRBV7-2,CASSPWDRVNQPQHF,TGTGCCAGCTCCCCTTGGGACAGGGTAAATCAGCCCCAGCATTTT
-,few,12,TRBJ1-2,TRBV29-1,CSVVRSSYGYTF,TGCAGCGTTGTTCGGTCCAGCTATGGCTACACCTTC
-,-,16,TRBJ1-2,TRBV7-9,CASSLRGDAIPGGYTF,TGTGCCAGCAGCTTAAGGGGGGACGCCATTCCCGGTGGCTACACCTTC
TRBD2,-,12,TRBJ2-2,TRBV2,CASSGLAGELFF,TGTGCCAGCAGCGGACTAGCGGGGGAGCTGTTTTTT
-,-,15,TRBJ2-7,TRBV20-1,CSALLPGRTDYEQYF,TGCAGTGCACTCCTCCCGGGCAGGACAGATTACGAGCAGTACTTC
-,few,14,TRBJ1-6,TRBV4-1,CASSQPPASAPLHF,TGCGCCAGCAGCCAACCACCGGCCAGTGCACCCCTCCACTTT
-,-,14,TRBJ2-3,TRBV27,CASSLLGDTDTQYF,TGTGCCAGCAGTTTATTGGGGGACACAGATACGCAGTATTTT
TRBD1,few,15,TRBJ2-3,TRBV9,CASGVGQGNTDTQYF,TGTGCCAGCGGCGTGGGACAGGGGAACACAGATACGCAGTATTTT